This T cell receptor beta chain was recorded in a study of shared clonotypes between healthy human individuals. Across the whole study: A couple of female and a few male donors aged 18 to 49 were enrolled.

Turning to this clone: Its specificity is unknown.

TCRdb keeps only in-frame clones here, not all; method: immunoSEQ multiplex PCR. The data hold approximately 1.5 million clones, with approximately 98.5% observed a single time. General study results and limits: Investigators collected only blood, and repertoires in tissues likely differ. Limited genetic and exposure-history diversity came from having few donors. In the sorted subsets, rarefaction showed sequencing was incomplete despite large depth.

The CDR3 totals 14 residues. Germline V lookup: CDR1 MDHEN, CDR2 SYDVKM. The clonotype originates from a man aged 25-45 years in good health. This rearrangement joins TRBV28 to TRBJ2-1, with D maybe TRBD1 (6 bases). The sequencing input was naive CD4+ T cells sorted from blood. As for subset: CD45RA+ positively selected. CDR3 amino acids: CAVKRDTSYNEQFF. CDR3 in DNA: TGTGCGGTCAAAAGGGACACCTCCTACAATGAGCAGTTCTTC.